This T cell receptor (beta chain) is drawn from a study of T cell repertoires in cytomegalovirus infection (dated 2019 in TCRdb). In terms of the full investigation: Peptide stimulations targeted recently identified HLA-C-restricted CMV epitopes, whose presentation resists viral immunomodulation, together with well-studied HLA-B-restricted epitopes. Donor HLA type was relevant to the analysis, as public TCR beta signatures indicated carriage of CMV infection together with the matching HLA type.

Results and caveats for the whole study, not just this receptor: The ex vivo response was dominated by HLA-C-restricted CMV-specific TCR beta clonotypes, and the single most frequent clonotype in two of eight donors was supplied by these HLA-C-restricted clonotypes. Carriers of CMV infection plus the relevant HLA type were discriminated by the cumulative frequency of public TCR beta family members in the study cohort and in an independent approximately 350-donor cohort.

Sequencing instrument: Illumina HiSeq 1500. TCRdb itself trimmed the public reads at Q25 with fastp, ran MiXCR and retained productive beta chains. Identical CDR3 protein sequences are pooled into one entry, listed with their most common genes and DNA. Recorded for this sample are 400,000 to 600,000 distinct CDR3 sequences; about 44% of them occurred a single time. The ten largest clones represent 40% to 50% of the sample. This specimen's treatment or condition label, per the study, means: in vitro stimulation with specific CMV peptide epitopes to enrich CMV-specific T cells. About this clonotype itself: It lacks a known antigen. No base quality information exists; no much larger clone differs at one position.

The TCR comes from a human donor in good health (CMV status not recorded). Some clones in this sample may be carry-over from other donors' samples. Sample: cultured PBMCs, taken from culture after CMV antigen stimulation.

Read as DNA, the sequence is TGTGCCAGCCGCCCCCCCCAAGCGGGAGTCGTCTACGAGCAGTACTTC. Its translation is CASRPPQAGVVYEQYF. The receptor chain draws on TRBV7-2 and TRBJ2-7; TRBD2 matches 8 bases in the middle. Taken from cysteine to phenylalanine, the CDR3 has 16 residues. Of all the DNA, just the CDR3 is kept, 48 bases in frame from base 1. Based on the germline V gene, the CDR1 and CDR2 sequences are SGHTA and FQGNSA. Relative to germline, V is missing 8 bases and J is missing 3 bases, with 15 bases of the junction outside any gene match.